The clone carrying this T cell receptor (beta chain) was recorded many times. Its target is not known. This sample was taken from a study of T-cell reconstitution after alpha-beta-depleted transplantation in children. Study-wide findings and caveats: TCRbeta diversity was high at day 60 in some patients (a result of surviving recipient T cells and thymic progenitors).

Unique molecular identifiers were used to barcode this TCRbeta library. TCRdb analysed the PCR reads with MiXCR anew, one entry per CDR3 protein. Here the sample spans around 490,000 distinct CDR3 sequences, about an eighth being singletons. This TCR derives from a female patient aged 2 to 10 who had a stem cell transplant for aplastic anemia, so the T cells may come from the graft donor. This material consisted of PBMCs, mostly from graft donor cells, taken 180 days after TCRalphabeta/CD19-depleted stem cell transplant.

The CDR3, as DNA: TGTGCCAGCAGGTCGGGACTAGGCACAGATACGCAGTATTTT. Its protein is CASRSGLGTDTQYF. The J gene is TRBJ2-3, the V gene TRBV12-3 or TRBV12-4, with 8 bases matching TRBD2. V shed 6 bases and J 1 base; nucleotides not matched to a gene: 3. This CDR3 has 14 amino acids.